This T cell receptor beta chain was sequenced for a study of T cells in Graves' hyperthyroidism and ophthalmopathy. RNA transcripts served as the template for amplifying TCR beta CDR3 regions. First-round RT-PCR targeting the TCR CDR3 was performed with the HTBI primer set. TCRdb reanalysed the multiplex PCR reads using MiXCR and keeps one entry per CDR3 protein. The sample shows around 420,000 distinct CDR3 sequences, 15% to 19% of them seen only once. This clonotype has a count of ten or more. Diagnosis of hyperthyroidism was new in patients aged 18 to 65, and its duration was under 2 months. The ends were cut back, 6 bases at V and 2 bases at J, with 11 bases in the middle. The CDR3 has 14 residues. Per the germline V gene, CDR1 is LNHDA and CDR2 is SQIVND (reference sequence).

The rearrangement links TRBV19 to TRBJ1-5, with no clear D. The sample taken for sequencing was blood. The clonotype was recovered from a woman aged 18 to 35 with Graves' hyperthyroidism. The CDR3 DNA reads as TGTGCCAGTAGATCAAGGGTTGGCAATCAGCCCCAGCATTTT. Residues: CASRSRVGNQPQHF.